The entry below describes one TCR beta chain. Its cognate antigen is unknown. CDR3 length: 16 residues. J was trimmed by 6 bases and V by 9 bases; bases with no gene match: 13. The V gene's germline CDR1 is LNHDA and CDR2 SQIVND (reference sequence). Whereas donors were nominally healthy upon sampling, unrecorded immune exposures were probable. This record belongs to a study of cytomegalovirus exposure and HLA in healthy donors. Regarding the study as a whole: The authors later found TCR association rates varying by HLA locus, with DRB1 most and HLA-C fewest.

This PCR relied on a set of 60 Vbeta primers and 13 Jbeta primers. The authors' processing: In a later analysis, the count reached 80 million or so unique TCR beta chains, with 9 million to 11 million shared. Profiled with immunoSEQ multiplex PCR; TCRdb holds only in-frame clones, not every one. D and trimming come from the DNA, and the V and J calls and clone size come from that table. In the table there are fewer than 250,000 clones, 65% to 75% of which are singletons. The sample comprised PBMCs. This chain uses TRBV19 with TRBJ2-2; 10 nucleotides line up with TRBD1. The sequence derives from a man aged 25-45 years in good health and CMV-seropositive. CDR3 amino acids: CASSQWGTGDAGELFF. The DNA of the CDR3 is TGTGCCAGCTCCCAATGGGGGACAGGGGATGCCGGGGAGCTGTTTTTT.